These T cell receptor beta chains were read from a single sample in a study of OX40 agonist ivuxolimab in advanced cancers. Using immunoSEQ multiplex PCR, the repertoire was profiled, and TCRdb retains in-frame clones only, with some absent. The sample has some 20,000 clones, around 82% seen once. The material sequenced was CD4+ or CD8+ T cells sorted from blood, taken in a trial of the OX40 agonist ivuxolimab. Receptors were obtained from an adult with an advanced solid tumor such as melanoma, head and neck, liver or kidney cancer. Both conserved end residues are part of each CDR3. D genes are given only for firm matches. Some rows mark clone size as missing; the rest say once, few, many or name a class of expanded clone.

CASSLFRSPGVYNEQFF TGTGCCAGCAGCTTATTTAGGAGCCCTGGGGTCTACAATGAGCAGTTCTTC . TRBJ2-1 few TRBV11-1
CASSPRQRGTTGELFF TGTGCCAGCTCACCACGGCAGCGGGGCACCACCGGGGAGCTGTTTTTT TRBD2 TRBJ2-2 once TRBV18
CASSMEDSLNIQYF TGTGCCAGTAGTATGGAGGACAGCCTAAACATTCAGTACTTC . TRBJ2-4 once TRBV19
CASSLELRGNTEAFF TGCGCCAGCAGCTTGGAACTCAGGGGGAACACTGAAGCTTTCTTT . TRBJ1-1 . TRBV5-1
CSAADWQLNTEAFF TGCAGCGCCGCCGATTGGCAGTTGAACACTGAAGCTTTCTTT . TRBJ1-1 once TRBV29-1
CASSAATAALYF TGTGCCAGCAGTGCCGCGACAGCGGCCCTGTATTTT . TRBJ1-3 few TRBV25-1
CASRQSTDTQYF TGTGCCAGCAGGCAGAGCACAGATACGCAGTATTTT . TRBJ2-3 . TRBV6-5
CASKDRERNTEAFF TGTGCCAGTAAGGACAGGGAGAGGAACACTGAAGCTTTCTTT TRBD1 TRBJ1-1 . TRBV19
CASSQLERAEQTGELFF TGTGCCAGCAGCCAGCTTGAGCGGGCCGAACAAACCGGGGAGCTGTTTTTT . TRBJ2-2 . TRBV4-2
CASTTGTGGTEAFF TGTGCCAGCACTACCGGGACAGGGGGCACTGAAGCTTTCTTT TRBD1 TRBJ1-1 . TRBV6-1
CASSETGDTGELFF TGTGCCAGCAGTGAGACAGGGGACACCGGGGAGCTGTTTTTT TRBD1 TRBJ2-2 . TRBV6-6
CASTDTYNEQFF TGTGCCAGCACGGATACTTACAATGAGCAGTTCTTC . TRBJ2-1 . TRBV28
CASSIGQNSNQPQHF TGTGCCAGTAGTATAGGGCAGAATAGCAATCAGCCCCAGCATTTT . TRBJ1-5 . TRBV19
CASSPGLAGAGEQYF TGTGCTAGCAGCCCGGGGCTAGCGGGGGCGGGCGAGCAGTACTTC TRBD2 TRBJ2-7 . TRBV7-7
CASSSSSGPYNEQFF TGTGCCAGCAGTTCGTCTAGCGGACCTTACAATGAGCAGTTCTTC TRBD2 TRBJ2-1 . TRBV7-3
CASSILQGYEQYF TGTGCCAGCAGCATACTCCAAGGGTACGAGCAGTACTTC . TRBJ2-7 . TRBV27
CASSREGAFGANVLTF TGTGCCAGTAGTAGGGAGGGAGCGTTTGGGGCCAACGTCCTGACTTTC TRBD2 TRBJ2-6 . TRBV19
CASSISTGSAEAFF TGTGCCAGCAGCATATCGACAGGGTCGGCTGAAGCTTTCTTT TRBD1 TRBJ1-1 . TRBV9
CASSLRWNTGELFF TGTGCCAGCAGCTTACGGTGGAACACCGGGGAGCTGTTTTTT . TRBJ2-2 . TRBV7-3
CATTRGGSEKLFF TGTGCCACTACGAGGGGGGGTTCGGAAAAACTGTTTTTT . TRBJ1-4 . TRBV19
CASSDLGQYLGQFF TGTGCCAGCAGTGATCTGGGACAGTACTTGGGGCAGTTCTTC TRBD1 TRBJ2-1 . TRBV27
CASSLVTGEKLFF TGCGCCAGCAGCTTGGTAACAGGTGAAAAACTGTTTTTT . TRBJ1-4 . TRBV5-1
CASRYTETQYF TGTGCCAGCAGATACACAGAGACCCAGTACTTC . TRBJ2-5 . TRBV2
CASSRDVGELFF TGTGCCAGCAGCAGGGACGTCGGGGAGCTGTTTTTT . TRBJ2-2 . TRBV14
CASSDRGKDPTHF TGTGCCAGTAGTGACAGGGGAAAAGACCCCACCCACTTT TRBD1 TRBJ1-6 few TRBV19
CASSSGLSTDTQYF TGTGCCAGCAGCTCGGGACTTTCCACAGATACGCAGTATTTT . TRBJ2-3 . TRBV7-3
CASSPLWTGLLNTEAFF TGTGCCAGCAGTCCGCTCTGGACAGGTCTGTTGAACACTGAAGCTTTCTTT TRBD1 TRBJ1-1 . TRBV27
CASSLWTGLNTEAFF TGTGCCAGCAGCTTATGGACAGGGCTGAACACTGAAGCTTTCTTT TRBD1 TRBJ1-1 few TRBV16
CASSQPQETQYF TGCGCCAGCAGCCAGCCCCAAGAGACCCAGTACTTC . TRBJ2-5 . TRBV4-1
CASSYASGPQETQYF TGTGCCAGCAGTTACGCTAGCGGGCCACAAGAGACCCAGTACTTC TRBD2 TRBJ2-5 . TRBV6-6
CASSLGLGETQYF TGCGCCAGCAGCTTAGGACTGGGAGAGACCCAGTACTTC . TRBJ2-5 . TRBV5-1
CASSGGFTGNTIYF TGTGCCAGCAGCGGGGGATTCACGGGAAACACCATATATTTT . TRBJ1-3 once TRBV5-4
CASSTGLAETGELFF TGCGCCAGCAGCACAGGACTAGCGGAGACCGGGGAGCTGTTTTTT TRBD2 TRBJ2-2 . TRBV5-1
CASSHRDRGYGYTF TGTGCCAGCAGCCACCGGGACAGGGGTTATGGCTACACCTTC TRBD1 TRBJ1-2 . TRBV14
CASSLGRNRLGYGYTF TGTGCCAGCAGTTTGGGCCGGAACCGACTTGGCTATGGCTACACCTTC . TRBJ1-2 . TRBV28
CASQTSGGFPYEQYF TGTGCCAGCCAGACTAGCGGGGGGTTTCCCTACGAGCAGTACTTC TRBD2 TRBJ2-7 . TRBV27
CASTLLAGGPVGTDTQYF TGTGCCAGTACCCTCCTAGCGGGAGGGCCGGTGGGCACAGATACGCAGTATTTT TRBD2 TRBJ2-3 . TRBV19
CASSGGRDRGNTEAFF TGTGCCAGCAGTGGGGGCCGGGACAGGGGGAACACTGAAGCTTTCTTT TRBD1 TRBJ1-1 few TRBV2
CASSPTSGSLDEQFF TGTGCCAGCTCACCGACTAGCGGGAGTCTCGATGAGCAGTTCTTC TRBD2 TRBJ2-1 . TRBV18
CASSPELDYGYTF TGTGCCAGCAGCCCCGAATTGGACTATGGCTACACCTTC . TRBJ1-2 . TRBV7-2
CAFSWTADIQYF TGTGCCTTCTCATGGACAGCCGACATTCAGTACTTC . TRBJ2-4 . TRBV30
CASSRKGDPGHQPQHF TGCGCCAGCAGCCGAAAAGGAGACCCCGGTCATCAGCCCCAGCATTTT . TRBJ1-5 . TRBV4-1
CASSYSGTGDNEQFF TGTGCCAGCAGCTACTCCGGGACAGGGGACAATGAGCAGTTCTTC TRBD1 TRBJ2-1 . TRBV7-2
CASSFTGNTDTQYF TGTGCCAGCAGTTTCACAGGGAACACAGATACGCAGTATTTT . TRBJ2-3 . TRBV27
CASSLSSSWETQYF TGTGCCAGCAGCTTATCGTCTAGCTGGGAGACCCAGTACTTC . TRBJ2-5 . TRBV7-2
CASSQDLISYNEQFF TGTGCCAGCAGCCAAGATCTTATCTCCTACAATGAGCAGTTCTTC . TRBJ2-1 . TRBV14
CASSLGGGGEQYF TGTGCCAGCAGCTTAGGAGGTGGGGGGGAGCAGTACTTC . TRBJ2-7 . TRBV7-9
CASSDRAGLGDTQYF TGTGCCAGCAGTGATCGGGCTGGACTTGGAGATACGCAGTATTTT . TRBJ2-3 . TRBV2
CASIKGTGGPTGELFF TGTGCCAGTATCAAAGGGACAGGGGGTCCCACCGGGGAGCTGTTTTTT TRBD1 TRBJ2-2 . TRBV19
CASSEAGQGFHSINSPLHF TGTGCCAGCAGTGAAGCGGGTCAGGGTTTCCATTCCATAAATTCACCCCTCCACTTT . TRBJ1-6 . TRBV6-1
CASSQDWGTSGEETQYF TGTGCCAGCAGCCAAGATTGGGGGACTAGCGGAGAAGAGACCCAGTACTTC TRBD2 TRBJ2-5 . TRBV14
CASSLLSSGRSYNEQFF TGTGCCAGCAGCTTGTTGTCTAGCGGGAGGTCCTACAATGAGCAGTTCTTC TRBD2 TRBJ2-1 . TRBV5-6
CASSEQGGVSGNQPQHF TGTGCCAGCAGCGAACAGGGTGGGGTTTCAGGAAATCAGCCCCAGCATTTT . TRBJ1-5 . TRBV6-1